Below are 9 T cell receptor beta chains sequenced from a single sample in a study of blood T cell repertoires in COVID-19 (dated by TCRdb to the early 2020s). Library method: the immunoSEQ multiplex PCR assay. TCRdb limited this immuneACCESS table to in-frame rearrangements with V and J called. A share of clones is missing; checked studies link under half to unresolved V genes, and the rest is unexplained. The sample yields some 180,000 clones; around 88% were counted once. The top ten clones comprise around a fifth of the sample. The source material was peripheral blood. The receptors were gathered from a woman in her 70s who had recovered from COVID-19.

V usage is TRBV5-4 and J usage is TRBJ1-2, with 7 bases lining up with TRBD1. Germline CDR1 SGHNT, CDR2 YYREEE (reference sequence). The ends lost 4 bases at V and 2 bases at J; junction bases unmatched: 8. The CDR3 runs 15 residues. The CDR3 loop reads CASSPGGGENYGYTF. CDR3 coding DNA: TGTGCCAGCAGCCCCGGAGGGGGCGAGAACTATGGCTACACCTTC.

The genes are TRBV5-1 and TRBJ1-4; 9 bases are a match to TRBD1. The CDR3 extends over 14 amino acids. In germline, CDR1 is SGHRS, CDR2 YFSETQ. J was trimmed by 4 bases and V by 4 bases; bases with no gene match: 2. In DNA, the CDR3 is TGCGCCAGCAGCCAGGGACAGGGTAATGAAAAACTGTTTTTT. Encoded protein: CASSQGQGNEKLFF.

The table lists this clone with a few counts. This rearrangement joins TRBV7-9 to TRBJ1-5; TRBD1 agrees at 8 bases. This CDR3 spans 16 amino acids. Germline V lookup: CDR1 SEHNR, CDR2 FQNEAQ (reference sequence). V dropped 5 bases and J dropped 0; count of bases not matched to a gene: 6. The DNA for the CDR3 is TGTGCCAGCAGCCTCGGGACAGGTGATAGCAATCAGCCCCAGCATTTT. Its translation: CASSLGTGDSNQPQHF.

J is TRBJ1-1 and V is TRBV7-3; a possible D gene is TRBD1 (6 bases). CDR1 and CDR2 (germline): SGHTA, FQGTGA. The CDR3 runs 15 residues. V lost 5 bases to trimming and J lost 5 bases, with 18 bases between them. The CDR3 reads CASSPGGAWETEAFF. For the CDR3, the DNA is TGTGCCAGCAGCCCGGGGGGGGCCTGGGAAACTGAAGCTTTCTTT. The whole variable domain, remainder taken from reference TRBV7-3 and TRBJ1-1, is GAGVSQTPSNKVTEKGKYVELRCDPISGHTALYWYRQSLGQGPEFLIYFQGTGAADDSGLPNDRFFAVRPEGSVSTLKIQRTERGDSAVYLCASSPGGAWETEAFFGQGTRLTVV.

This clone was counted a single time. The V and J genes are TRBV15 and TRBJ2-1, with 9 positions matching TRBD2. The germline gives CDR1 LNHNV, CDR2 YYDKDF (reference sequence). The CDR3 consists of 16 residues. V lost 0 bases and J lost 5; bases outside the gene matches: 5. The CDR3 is CATSRDLAGNHNEQFF. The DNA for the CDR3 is TGTGCCACCAGCAGAGATCTAGCGGGGAATCACAATGAGCAGTTCTTC.

The CDR3 loop is CASSDVGAGPGDTQYF. The CDR3 coding sequence is TGTGCCAGCAGTGACGTAGGGGCGGGGCCGGGCGATACGCAGTATTTT. The rearrangement links TRBV25-1 to TRBJ2-3, with a possible D match to TRBD2 (6 bases). CDR3 length: 16 residues. CDR1 and CDR2 (germline): MGHDK, SYGVNS. Trimming took 3 bases from V and 6 from J, leaving 19 bases between them.

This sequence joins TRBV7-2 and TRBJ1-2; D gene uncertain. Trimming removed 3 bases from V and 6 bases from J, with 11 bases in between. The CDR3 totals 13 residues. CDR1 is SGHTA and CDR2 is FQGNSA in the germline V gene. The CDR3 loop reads CASSFGPYDGYTF. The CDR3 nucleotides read TGTGCCAGCAGCTTTGGCCCTTACGATGGCTACACCTTC.

The CDR3 reads CASSYQGGVGTQYF. CDR3 bases: TGTGCCAGCAGTTACCAGGGAGGGGTAGGGACCCAGTACTTC. The chain uses TRBV6-2 or TRBV6-3 and TRBJ2-5; TRBD2 matches at 7 bases. Germline V lookup: CDR1 MNHEY, CDR2 SVGEGT. V shed 2 bases, J shed 7 bases, and the junction held 7 bases outside the gene matches. This CDR3 has 14 residues.

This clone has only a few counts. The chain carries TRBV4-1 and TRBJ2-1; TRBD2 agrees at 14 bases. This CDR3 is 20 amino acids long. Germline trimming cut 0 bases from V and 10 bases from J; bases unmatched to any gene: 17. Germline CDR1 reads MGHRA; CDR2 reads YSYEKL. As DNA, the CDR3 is TGCGCCAGCAGCCAAGACCAGACTAGCGGGAGGGCGTTCGGTCTTTGGGAGCAGTTCTTC. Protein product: CASSQDQTSGRAFGLWEQFF.